This T cell receptor beta chain was retrieved from a study of cytomegalovirus exposure and HLA in healthy donors. The CDR3 extends over 17 amino acids. From germline, CDR1 is LNHNV and CDR2 YYDKDF (reference sequence). The trim removed 2 bases at V and 1 base at J, leaving 6 bases unmatched. Method: immunoSEQ multiplex PCR; TCRdb's copy keeps in-frame clones and lacks some. The sample lists some 340,000 clones; 75% to 90% were seen once. This TCR was sampled from a woman between 25 and 40 years old in good health and CMV-seropositive. The J gene is TRBJ2-7, the V gene TRBV15; TRBD2 aligns across 12 bases. Sequenced input: PBMCs. The CDR3: CATSRLRLAGGSYEQYF. The CDR3 nucleotides read TGTGCCACCAGCAGACTCCGTCTAGCGGGAGGGTCCTACGAGCAGTACTTC.